This is a list of T cell receptor beta chains from one sample in a study of identical twins. A single record per CDR3 protein comes from TCRdb applying MiXCR to the 5' RACE reads. The sample includes roughly 240,000 distinct CDR3 sequences, roughly 7% of them seen just once. These same records also appear under a second study, on yellow fever vaccine responses in identical twins.

Specimen: memory (CD45RO+) T cells sorted from blood. The receptors were gathered from a woman in her late teens or twenties in good health. The CDR3 runs from the conserved cysteine through the conserved F or W. A D gene is named only where the DNA matches it firmly. Clone size is given for some rows only: seen once, a few or many times, or a class if the clone is expanded.

V gene,D gene,J gene,clone size,CDR3 DNA,CDR3 protein
TRBV5-6,-,TRBJ2-2,-,TGTGCCAGCAGCTTGGCCAAGGGGAGGTCGAACACCGGGGAGCTGTTTTTT,CASSLAKGRSNTGELFF
TRBV11-3,-,TRBJ2-4,-,TGTGCCAGCAGCTTAGAGGCAGGGTCCGTCATTCAGTACTTC,CASSLEAGSVIQYF
TRBV6-5,-,TRBJ2-5,few,TGTGCCAGCAGTTACTCAAAAGGCGGGACTTCTCAAGAGACCCAGTACTTC,CASSYSKGGTSQETQYF
TRBV27,-,TRBJ1-5,-,TGTGCCAGCAGTACAACTCCGGGACAAAAACAGCCCCAGCATTTT,CASSTTPGQKQPQHF
TRBV6-1,TRBD2,TRBJ2-1,many,TGTGCCAGCAGCACCAAAGCGGGAGTTCCAAAGAATGAGCAGTTCTTC,CASSTKAGVPKNEQFF
TRBV6-5,-,TRBJ2-1,many,TGTGCCAGCAGTTACTCGCTAGGGCAGGGTGAACAGTTCTTC,CASSYSLGQGEQFF
TRBV6-1,TRBD2,TRBJ2-1,-,TGTGCCAGCAGTGTGGCTAGCGGGAGTCACAATGAGCAGTTCTTC,CASSVASGSHNEQFF
TRBV6-5,-,TRBJ2-5,many,TGTGCCAGCAGTTTGATCGGCTTACAAGAGACCCAGTACTTC,CASSLIGLQETQYF
TRBV5-1,-,TRBJ1-1,many,TGCGCCAGCAGCTTGGCGCGGGGGGCCGAGACTGAAGCTTTCTTT,CASSLARGAETEAFF
TRBV7-8,-,TRBJ1-1,many,TGTGCCAGCAGCTCTGGTCCCGGGACTTTCTTT,CASSSGPGTFF
TRBV20-1,TRBD1,TRBJ2-1,-,TGCAGTGCTAGTGGCCTTAGGGGGCCCAATGAGCAGTTCTTC,CSASGLRGPNEQFF
TRBV6-1,-,TRBJ2-1,-,TGTGCCACTGGGGAGGGGGACAATGAGCAGTTCTTC,CATGEGDNEQFF
TRBV4-1,TRBD2,TRBJ2-5,-,TGCGCCAGCAGCCACGGGGCTAGCGGGAGCCAAGAGACCCAGTACTTC,CASSHGASGSQETQYF
TRBV5-1,-,TRBJ1-6,many,TGCGCCAGCAGGCACCCGGGGGATTCACCCCTCCACTTT,CASRHPGDSPLHF
TRBV7-8,-,TRBJ2-5,-,TGTGCCAGCAGCTTAGACCGAAGACAAGAGACCCAGTACTTC,CASSLDRRQETQYF
TRBV28,-,TRBJ2-5,-,TGTGCCAGCAGTGTACCACCCGGGACATGGGAGACCCAGTACTTC,CASSVPPGTWETQYF
TRBV5-1,-,TRBJ2-1,-,TGCGCCAGCAGCTTGGATAGGGCGAACAATGAGCAGTTCTTC,CASSLDRANNEQFF
TRBV10-3,TRBD2,TRBJ2-3,many,TGTGCCATCAGTGAGCCCAGCGGGGGGACCACAGATACGCAGTATTTT,CAISEPSGGTTDTQYF
TRBV5-6,-,TRBJ2-1,many,TGTGCCAGCAGCTTAGGAGCTAGCGTCTCCTACAATGAGCAGTTCTTC,CASSLGASVSYNEQFF
TRBV18,-,TRBJ2-1,-,TGTGCCAGCTCACCAGGGACACCGATCAATGAGCAGTTCTTC,CASSPGTPINEQFF
TRBV20-1,-,TRBJ2-5,many,TGCAGTGCTACAGGGGCGAGGCGGATCCAAGAGACCCAGTACTTC,CSATGARRIQETQYF
TRBV12-3/TRBV12-4,-,TRBJ2-5,few,TGTGCCAGCAGTTTTCTGTCGGACCGGGGGCGGGAGACCCAGTACTTC,CASSFLSDRGRETQYF
TRBV11-2,-,TRBJ2-4,many,TGTGCCAGCAGCTTAGCCCGGGGCCAGGACATTCAGTACTTC,CASSLARGQDIQYF
TRBV25-1,-,TRBJ1-4,many,TGTGCCAGCAGTGACAGGGGTGAAAAACTGTTTTTT,CASSDRGEKLFF
TRBV6-4,TRBD1,TRBJ1-1,-,TGTGCCAGCAGCGCCACAGGGGGGGCGAACACTGAAGCTTTCTTT,CASSATGGANTEAFF
TRBV5-1,-,TRBJ2-5,many,TGCGCCAGCAGCCCTAGTAATGCACAGGGAACAGAGACCCAGTACTTC,CASSPSNAQGTETQYF
TRBV5-6,TRBD2,TRBJ2-5,few,TGTGCCAGCAGCAACCTGGGTCGGGAGGGCCAAGAGACCCAGTACTTC,CASSNLGREGQETQYF
TRBV6-2/TRBV6-3,-,TRBJ1-1,-,TGTGCCAGCAGCCAAACTACAGAGAACACTGAAGCTTTCTTT,CASSQTTENTEAFF
TRBV5-6,-,TRBJ1-2,-,TGTGCCAGCAGCACGCGCGGAGTCTACACCTTC,CASSTRGVYTF
TRBV7-2,TRBD1,TRBJ1-1,many,TGTGCCAGCAGCAGAAAGACAGGGGGTACGACTGAAGCTTTCTTT,CASSRKTGGTTEAFF
TRBV5-5,-,TRBJ2-5,few,TGTGCCAGCAGCTTGGACGGACGTCAAGAGACCCAGTACTTC,CASSLDGRQETQYF
TRBV5-6,-,TRBJ1-2,-,TGTGCCAGCAGCTTACCGGCGAACTATGGCTACACCTTC,CASSLPANYGYTF
TRBV12-3/TRBV12-4,TRBD1,TRBJ1-2,-,TGTGCCAGCAGTCTCAGGGGGCTGGATGGCTACACCTTC,CASSLRGLDGYTF
TRBV28,TRBD1,TRBJ2-6,-,TGTGCCAGCAGTCCCTCCGGGACAGGGACTGGGGCCAACGTCCTGACTTTC,CASSPSGTGTGANVLTF
TRBV6-1,-,TRBJ1-1,many,TGTGCCAGCAGTGACTACAGGGATTCGGGCACTGAAGCTTTCTTT,CASSDYRDSGTEAFF
TRBV6-1,-,TRBJ2-7,few,TGTGCCAGCAGTGAGGGGGTGGGGAACACCTACGAGCAGTACTTC,CASSEGVGNTYEQYF
TRBV6-1,-,TRBJ1-2,few,TGTGCCAGCACCCCAGACGGGCCGGGTACCTATGGCTACACCTTC,CASTPDGPGTYGYTF
TRBV5-5,TRBD1,TRBJ1-4,few,TGTGCCAGCAGCCCACAGGGGATTAATGAAAAACTGTTTTTT,CASSPQGINEKLFF
TRBV9,TRBD1,TRBJ1-1,few,TGTGCCAGCAGCGTAGGTTGGGACAGAATGAACACTGAAGCTTTCTTT,CASSVGWDRMNTEAFF
TRBV20-1,-,TRBJ1-2,-,TGCAGTGCAAGGGGTCAGTTCGGGAACTATGGCTACACCTTC,CSARGQFGNYGYTF
TRBV5-6,-,TRBJ1-1,many,TGTGCCAGCAGCCGTTTGACAGTGTCACAGAACACTGAAGCTTTCTTT,CASSRLTVSQNTEAFF
TRBV11-1,-,TRBJ2-4,few,TGTGCCAGCAGCAAAACCCTCCCGTACCCGGAAGCCAAAAACATTCAGTACTTC,CASSKTLPYPEAKNIQYF
TRBV6-1,TRBD1,TRBJ2-1,-,TGTGCCAGCAGAAAGGACAGGGGTAATGAGCAGTTCTTC,CASRKDRGNEQFF